What follows are 31 T cell receptor beta chains derived from one specimen sequenced in a study of shared clonotypes between healthy human individuals. Naive CD8 cells lacked CD45RO and underwent positive selection for CCR7, leaving out terminally differentiated effector memory CD45RA+ cells. Generated by immunoSEQ multiplex PCR, the TCRdb table keeps only in-frame clones and is missing some. The table records a few million clones, around 95% of them present only once. The sequencing input was naive CD8+ T cells from PBMCs. Every receptor here comes from a man aged 18 to 35 in good health. Some clones in this sample may be carry-over from other donors' samples.

The rearrangement uses TRBV9 and TRBJ2-1; the match to TRBD1 covers 7 bases. Germline CDR1 and CDR2: SGDLS and YYNGEE. The CDR3 is 15 amino acids. The ends lost 4 bases at V and 6 bases at J; junction bases unmatched: 10. The DNA for the CDR3 is TGTGCCAGCAGCTCCGACAGGGTGAGAAGCAATGAGCAGTTCTTC. It specifies CASSSDRVRSNEQFF.

The V and J genes are TRBV6-6 and TRBJ2-7; D ambiguous. The CDR3 totals 12 residues. The V end lost 5 bases, the J end lost 5 bases, and 10 bases lay between the germline ends. Germline V gene lookup returns CDR1 MNHNY and CDR2 SVGAGI (reference sequence). In nucleotides, the CDR3 is TGTGCCAGCAGTCACGAAACAGACGAGCAGTACTTC. This encodes CASSHETDEQYF.

This clone has only a few counts. The rearrangement links TRBV27 to TRBJ1-5, with 7 bases lining up with TRBD1. This CDR3 comprises 13 residues. From germline, CDR1 is MNHEY and CDR2 SMNVEV (reference sequence). V lost 2 bases and J lost 6; bases outside the gene matches: 1. The CDR3 loop reads CASSLQGVQPQHF. In DNA, the CDR3 is TGTGCCAGCAGTTTACAGGGGGTTCAGCCCCAGCATTTT.

The chain joins TRBV6-4 to TRBJ2-2, with 14 nucleotides matching TRBD2. The CDR3 is made up of 17 amino acids. The germline V gene has CDR1 MRHNA and CDR2 SNTAGT. Germline trimming cut 5 bases from V and 1 base from J; bases unmatched to any gene: 3. This CDR3 is CASSMGLAGVNTGELFF. CDR3 sequence (DNA): TGTGCCAGCAGTATGGGACTAGCGGGAGTGAACACCGGGGAGCTGTTTTTT.

The J gene is TRBJ2-7, the V gene TRBV7-2; 14 bases are shared with TRBD2. CDR1 and CDR2 from the germline V gene are SGHTA and FQGNSA. With V trimmed by 5 bases and J by 2 bases, 11 bases remained unmatched. The CDR3 contains 18 residues. The CDR3 is CASSPVGGLAGGTYEQYF. The CDR3 DNA sequence: TGTGCCAGCAGCCCGGTCGGTGGACTAGCGGGAGGTACCTACGAGCAGTACTTC.

The chain employs TRBV27 and TRBJ2-7; 9 nucleotides line up with TRBD2. Germline CDR1 and CDR2: MNHEY and SMNVEV (reference sequence). The CDR3 consists of 13 residues. The ends lost 6 bases at V and 6 bases at J; junction bases unmatched: 6. The CDR3 bases are TGTGCCAGCAGGATAGCGGGAGCCTCCGAGCAGTACTTC. It codes for CASRIAGASEQYF.

The rearrangement links TRBV6-4 to TRBJ1-1; the D gene is possibly TRBD1 (5 bases). V was shortened by 3 bases and J by 11 bases, with 16 bases between the two germline ends. Per germline, CDR1 MRHNA and CDR2 SNTAGT. The CDR3 runs 13 residues. CDR3 sequence: CASSEGPGHRAFF. CDR3 nucleotide sequence: TGTGCCAGCAGTGAAGGACCAGGACATAGGGCTTTCTTT.

This chain uses TRBV2 with TRBJ2-1; 7 nucleotides align to TRBD2. Germline V gene data show CDR1 as SNHLY and CDR2 as FYNNEI. Trimming removed 4 bases from V and 0 bases from J; junction bases left unmatched: 6. This CDR3 is 16 amino acids long. CDR3: CASSVSAGSSYNEQFF. The CDR3 DNA reads TGTGCCAGCAGTGTTTCAGCGGGAAGCTCCTACAATGAGCAGTTCTTC.

The chain's CDR3 is CASSLWTVNTGELFF. In nucleotides, the CDR3 is TGTGCCAGCAGTTTATGGACAGTGAACACCGGGGAGCTGTTTTTT. The J gene is TRBJ2-2, the V gene TRBV7-9; TRBD1 is a possible D gene (6 bases). Germline CDR1 and CDR2: SEHNR and FQNEAQ (reference sequence). Trimming took off 6 bases at V and 1 base at J, with 12 bases between the two ends. This CDR3 region has 15 residues.

The chain recombines TRBV28 with TRBJ1-4; 9 positions match TRBD1. Germline CDR1 MDHEN, CDR2 SYDVKM. The CDR3 is made up of 14 amino acids. J was trimmed by 8 bases and V by 6 bases; bases with no gene match: 7. This chain's CDR3 is CASSGDRVNEKLFF. DNA of the CDR3: TGTGCCAGCAGCGGGGACAGGGTGAACGAAAAACTGTTTTTT.

The chain is built from TRBV9 and TRBJ1-2; maybe TRBD1 (5 bases). Looked up from germline, CDR1 is SGDLS and CDR2 is YYNGEE. The CDR3 extends over 16 amino acids. V was shortened by 4 bases and J by 4 bases, with 20 bases between the two germline ends. As DNA, the CDR3 is TGTGCCAGCAGCCGCCGACCGAATGACGGGACCTATGGCTACACCTTC. It encodes CASSRRPNDGTYGYTF.

The rearrangement uses TRBV4-1 and TRBJ2-1; 7 nucleotides agree with TRBD2. This CDR3 region has 17 residues. From germline, CDR1 is MGHRA and CDR2 YSYEKL. V was clipped by 0 bases and J by 3 bases; unmatched bases: 8. The CDR3 DNA follows: TGCGCCAGCAGCCAAGAGGCTAGCGGAGTAATCTACAATGAGCAGTTCTTC. As protein: CASSQEASGVIYNEQFF.

The chain recombines TRBV19 with TRBJ1-1, with 11 bases matching TRBD1. The germline V gene has CDR1 LNHDA and CDR2 SQIVND (reference sequence). The CDR3 consists of 16 residues. V shed 5 bases and J 5 bases; nucleotides not matched to a gene: 10. CDR3 loop: CASSLGQGAMSTEAFF. The DNA for the CDR3 is TGTGCCAGTAGTCTAGGACAGGGGGCGATGAGTACTGAAGCTTTCTTT.

The chain carries TRBV29-1 and TRBJ2-1, with D tentatively TRBD1 (6 bases). From germline, CDR1 is SQVTM and CDR2 ANQGSEA. CDR3 length equals 13 residues. V was trimmed by 4 bases and J by 8 bases, leaving 15 bases between them. CDR3 sequence (DNA): TGCAGCGTTGTTGGACCTCAGGGGCATGAGCAGTTCTTC. This sequence encodes CSVVGPQGHEQFF.

The J gene is TRBJ2-3, the V gene TRBV9; TRBD2 agrees at 9 bases. The trim removed 2 bases at V and 2 bases at J, leaving 3 bases unmatched. In germline, CDR1 is SGDLS, CDR2 YYNGEE. The CDR3 totals 15 residues. DNA of the CDR3: TGTGCCAGCAGCGTGACTAGCGGATTCACAGATACGCAGTATTTT. This translates into CASSVTSGFTDTQYF.

This chain uses TRBV4-1 with TRBJ1-5; 12 bases line up with TRBD1. This CDR3 contains 15 residues. V trimming: 3 bases; J trimming: 6 bases; junction bases outside the gene matches: 3. The germline V gene encodes CDR1 MGHRA and CDR2 YSYEKL. The CDR3 is CASSHGTGGVQPQHF. The CDR3 DNA follows: TGCGCCAGCAGCCACGGGACAGGGGGCGTTCAGCCCCAGCATTTT.

The gene calls are TRBV10-3 and TRBJ2-3; the D gene is possibly TRBD1 (7 bases). V lost 3 bases to trimming and J lost 2 bases, with 15 bases between them. Germline assignment: CDR1 ENHRY and CDR2 SYGVKD. The CDR3 is 16 amino acids. The CDR3 bases are TGTGCCATCAGTGATCTGGAGGGGGCGGACACAGATACGCAGTATTTT. Translated: CAISDLEGADTDTQYF.

The chain has TRBV4-1 and TRBJ1-4, with TRBD1 matching over 7 bases. V shed 4 bases, J shed 0 bases, and the junction held 8 bases outside the gene matches. The CDR3 runs 17 residues. Germline V gene sequence: CDR1 MGHRA, CDR2 YSYEKL. DNA of the CDR3: TGCGCCAGCAGCCGAGCGACAGGGACAACAACTAATGAAAAACTGTTTTTT. Its translation is CASSRATGTTTNEKLFF.

J is TRBJ2-7 and V is TRBV28, with TRBD1 as a possible D gene (6 bases). V was clipped by 4 bases and J by 5 bases, with 15 bases between them. Germline CDR1 and CDR2: MDHEN and SYDVKM. The CDR3 is 14 amino acids. The CDR3 sequence: CASSSYRERDEQYF. The DNA of the CDR3 is TGTGCCAGCAGTTCATACAGGGAACGAGACGAGCAGTACTTC.

The J gene is TRBJ2-5, the V gene TRBV14; weak D call: TRBD1 (5 bases). V was shortened by 0 bases and J by 1 base, with 9 bases between the two germline ends. CDR1 is SGHDN and CDR2 is FVKESK in the germline V gene. The CDR3 covers 15 residues. The CDR3 loop reads CASSQDTGSQETQYF. CDR3 nucleotides: TGTGCCAGCAGCCAAGACACAGGATCCCAAGAGACCCAGTACTTC.

This chain links TRBV30 with TRBJ1-3; 7 bases match TRBD1. The V and J ends lost 5 bases and 8 bases, in that order; junction bases with no gene match: 6. CDR1 and CDR2 from the germline V gene are GTSNPN and SVGIG (reference sequence). This CDR3 has 12 residues. CDR3 nucleotides: TGTGCCTGGTACAGGGGCCGGGACACCATATATTTT. Protein sequence: CAWYRGRDTIYF.

The genes are TRBV28 and TRBJ2-2; D may be TRBD2 (6 bases). Trimming pared 3 bases from V and 7 bases from J, leaving 21 bases between. This CDR3 is 17 amino acids long. The V gene's germline CDR1 is MDHEN and CDR2 SYDVKM. CDR3 region: CASSLVSGVLGNGELFF. The CDR3, as DNA: TGTGCCAGCAGTTTGGTGTCGGGAGTTCTAGGGAACGGGGAGCTGTTTTTT.

This sequence joins TRBV5-6 and TRBJ2-5; unclear D gene. CDR1 and CDR2 (germline): SGHDT, YYEEEE. The V end lost 6 bases, the J end lost 5 bases, and 11 bases lay between the germline ends. This CDR3 comprises 12 residues. CDR3 sequence: CASTTPGETQYF. DNA of the CDR3: TGTGCCAGCACCACTCCCGGGGAGACCCAGTACTTC.

The chain employs TRBV29-1 and TRBJ2-1; D possibly corresponds to TRBD2 (6 bases). The germline CDR1 and CDR2 sequences are SQVTM and ANQGSEA. The CDR3 runs to 14 residues. With 6 bases removed from V and 5 bases from J, the gap between germline ends came to 17 bases. The CDR3 DNA is TGCAGCGTGACCCGGGAGACCATTAACAATGAGCAGTTCTTC. Translation: CSVTRETINNEQFF.

On this clone itself: A read error may produce the germline difference seen at one junction end. The chain recombines TRBV9 with TRBJ2-1, with 12 bases identical to TRBD2. Germline V gives CDR1 SGDLS, CDR2 YYNGEE. The CDR3 loop spans 15 amino acids. The CDR3 DNA reads as TGTGCCAGCAGCTCCGGGACTAGCGGGTACACTGAGCAGTTCTTC. It codes for CASSSGTSGYTEQFF.

The count of this clone is one. The same CDR3 also results from other DNA sequences found in this sample. The chain links TRBV27 to TRBJ1-1, with D maybe TRBD1 (5 bases). Germline V CDR1 and CDR2: MNHEY, SMNVEV (reference sequence). Trimming removed 6 bases from V and 5 bases from J, with 13 bases in between. CDR3 length: 13 residues. CDR3 sequence: CASSLQGVTEAFF. The CDR3 coding sequence is TGTGCCAGCAGCCTACAAGGGGTGACTGAAGCTTTCTTT.

The chain recombines TRBV5-8 with TRBJ1-2; TRBD1 aligns across 8 bases. Germline CDR1 reads SGHTS; CDR2 reads YDEGEE. The CDR3 runs 13 residues. J gave up 8 bases and V 4 bases, and 7 bases lay outside the gene matches. CDR3 coding DNA: TGTGCCAGCAGCCAGGGACAGGTCTGGGGCTACACCTTC. Translated, it gives CASSQGQVWGYTF. The entire variable domain, with the rest obtained from reference TRBV5-8 and TRBJ1-2, is as follows: EAGVTQSPTHLIKTRGQQATLRCSPISGHTSVYWYQQALGLGLQFLLWYDEGEERNRGNFPPRFSGRQFPNYSSELNVNALELEDSALYLCASSQGQVWGYTFGSGTRLTVV.

This clone was seen only once. The rearrangement links TRBV4-1 to TRBJ2-2; D possibly corresponds to TRBD2 (5 bases). Germline values: CDR1 MGHRA, CDR2 YSYEKL. V gave up 2 bases and J gave up 0 bases, with 16 bases separating them. The CDR3 is made up of 18 amino acids. The CDR3 nucleotides read TGCGCCAGCAGCCAAACAAGAGGGCTAGTGACGAACACCGGGGAGCTGTTTTTT. Translation gives CASSQTRGLVTNTGELFF.

V is TRBV27 and J is TRBJ2-1; D unresolved. The CDR3 has 14 residues. Looked up from germline, CDR1 is MNHEY and CDR2 is SMNVEV (reference sequence). Trimming took off 8 bases at V and 2 bases at J, with 13 bases between the two ends. The CDR3 reads CASGRSNPYNEQFF. CDR3 bases: TGTGCCAGCGGAAGGTCTAACCCCTACAATGAGCAGTTCTTC.

The chain carries TRBV28 and TRBJ2-7, with D perhaps TRBD1 or TRBD2 (6 bases each). Trimming shortened V by 3 bases and J by 4 bases, and 13 bases separated the two germline ends. Germline lookup yields CDR1 MDHEN and CDR2 SYDVKM. This CDR3 region has 14 residues. CDR3 coding DNA: TGTGCCAGCAGTTTCCGCGGGACATTTTACGAGCAGTACTTC. The encoded protein is CASSFRGTFYEQYF.

The chain employs TRBV5-6 and TRBJ1-1; maybe TRBD1 (5 bases). The CDR3 contains 15 residues. Germline V gene data show CDR1 as SGHDT and CDR2 as YYEEEE. V shed 0 bases and J shed 0 bases, with 9 bases lying between them. The CDR3 bases are TGTGCCAGCAGCTTGGATGAGGGGTTGAACACTGAAGCTTTCTTT. Translating gives CASSLDEGLNTEAFF.